These 16 T cell receptor beta chains share one sample of origin, sequenced in a study of blood T cell repertoires in COVID-19. Clones were read by immunoSEQ multiplex PCR, and TCRdb kept only the in-frame ones, dropping some. The table lists around 85,000 clones, around 87% of them singletons. The source material was peripheral blood. Receptor source: a woman over 75 with active or convalescent COVID-19.

CDR3 in DNA: TGTGCTAGTGGTTTGGTATTAGGGGGCTACAATGAGCAGTTCTTC. This gives the protein CASGLVLGGYNEQFF. The rearrangement joins TRBV12-5 to TRBJ2-1; a possible D gene is TRBD1 (6 bases). The CDR3 is 15 amino acids. The ends were cut back, 0 bases at V and 3 bases at J, with 9 bases in the middle. Germline CDR1 LGHNT, CDR2 FRNRAP.

V and J are TRBV13 and TRBJ2-5, with 14 bases fitting TRBD2. This CDR3 contains 17 residues. J was trimmed by 5 bases and V by 5 bases; bases with no gene match: 10. CDR1 is PRHDT and CDR2 is FYEKMQ in the germline V gene (reference sequence). The CDR3 region has the DNA TGTGCCAGCAGCCCTCTAGGACTAGCGGGAGGACCGGAGACCCAGTACTTC. Translated: CASSPLGLAGGPETQYF.

This clone came up once. The CDR3 protein is CAGKAPGTEFYEQYF. Here the CDR3 DNA reads TGTGCCGGTAAAGCCCCGGGGACAGAGTTTTACGAGCAGTACTTC. V is TRBV25-1 and J is TRBJ2-7; 7 nucleotides line up with TRBD1. Germline V CDR1 and CDR2: MGHDK, SYGVNS. The CDR3 sequence is 15 residues long. Trimming removed 11 bases from V and 4 bases from J; junction bases left unmatched: 17.

This rearrangement joins TRBV6-2 or TRBV6-3 to TRBJ1-2; 7 positions match TRBD1. The germline V gene has CDR1 MNHEY and CDR2 SVGEGT. Unmatched junction bases numbered 13, after V lost 4 bases and J lost 2 bases. This CDR3 is 17 amino acids long. The CDR3 DNA reads TGTGCCAGCAGTTTACACCCGGACAGGATCGTGAACTATGGCTACACCTTC. Translation gives CASSLHPDRIVNYGYTF.

This chain uses TRBV28 with TRBJ1-1; D is unclear. Trimming left V 6 bases short and J 7 bases short, with 12 bases between. CDR1 is MDHEN, CDR2 SYDVKM, per germline. There are 12 residues in the CDR3. CDR3 residues: CASRHGLFEAFF. CDR3 nucleotide sequence: TGTGCCAGCAGACATGGCCTGTTTGAAGCTTTCTTT.

The V call is TRBV5-4, the J call TRBJ2-7; D might be TRBD2 (6 bases). The CDR3 has 14 amino acids. CDR1 and CDR2 from the germline V gene are SGHNT and YYREEE (reference sequence). V shed 0 bases and J shed 3 bases, with 10 bases lying between them. The CDR3 DNA follows: TGTGCCAGCAGCTTGGAACTAGCCGGCTACGAGCAGTACTTC. It specifies CASSLELAGYEQYF.

A single count supports this clone. V and J are TRBV5-1 and TRBJ2-1, with D possibly being TRBD2 (6 bases). V was shortened by 4 bases and J by 5 bases, with 16 bases between the two germline ends. This CDR3 spans 15 amino acids. Germline lookup yields CDR1 SGHRS and CDR2 YFSETQ. Here the CDR3 reads CASSRDSGPHNEQFF. DNA for the CDR3: TGCGCCAGCAGCCGAGATAGCGGCCCCCACAATGAGCAGTTCTTC.

V gene TRBV5-1 combines with J gene TRBJ2-5, with TRBD1 matching over 9 bases. Germline V gene lookup returns CDR1 SGHRS and CDR2 YFSETQ. The length of the CDR3 is 15 residues. Unmatched junction bases numbered 7, after V lost 3 bases and J lost 4 bases. CDR3: CASSWGQGDGETQYF. The DNA for the CDR3 is TGCGCCAGCAGCTGGGGACAGGGTGATGGAGAGACCCAGTACTTC.

V and J are TRBV7-9 and TRBJ1-2; unclear D gene. The CDR3 is 13 residues long. The V end lost 6 bases, the J end lost 3 bases, and 11 bases lay between the germline ends. Germline CDR1 SEHNR, CDR2 FQNEAQ (reference sequence). Written as DNA, the CDR3 is TGTGCCAGCAGTCACGGGTCAGACTATGGCTACACCTTC. Translation: CASSHGSDYGYTF.

This sequence joins TRBV30 and TRBJ1-2; D remains unclear. Trimming removed 6 bases from V and 8 bases from J, with 19 bases in between. Germline V CDR1 and CDR2: GTSNPN, SVGIG (reference sequence). The CDR3 covers 13 residues. CDR3 residues: CACQDPTPWGYTF. The CDR3 DNA reads TGTGCCTGCCAAGACCCGACACCCTGGGGCTACACCTTC.

The chain is built from TRBV27 and TRBJ2-7; D is perhaps TRBD2 (6 bases). The CDR3 consists of 14 residues. Germline loops: CDR1 MNHEY, CDR2 SMNVEV (reference sequence). Trimming left V 5 bases short and J 7 bases short, with 18 bases between. For the CDR3, the DNA is TGTGCCAGCAGTCCGGGGACTGCTTCGGGGGAGCAGTACTTC. Protein sequence: CASSPGTASGEQYF.

This clone turned up a few times. V and J are TRBV28 and TRBJ2-1, with a possible D match to TRBD1 (6 bases). Trimming pared 7 bases from V and 1 base from J, leaving 11 bases between. There are 14 residues in the CDR3. Germline V CDR1 and CDR2: MDHEN, SYDVKM. CDR3 nucleotide sequence: TGTGCCAGCACCACAAGGGGGTCCTACAATGAGCAGTTCTTC. Protein product: CASTTRGSYNEQFF.

The chain is built from TRBV9 and TRBJ2-3, with 10 bases fitting TRBD2. V shed 5 bases, J shed 2 bases, and the junction held 8 bases outside the gene matches. Germline V gene data show CDR1 as SGDLS and CDR2 as YYNGEE. CDR3 length: 16 amino acids. CDR3 amino acids: CASSTVAGGHTDTQYF. The CDR3 coding sequence is TGTGCCAGCAGTACGGTAGCGGGAGGACACACAGATACGCAGTATTTT.

As to this clone: Sequence at one end of the junction differs from germline and may be a read error. V usage is TRBV7-7 and J usage is TRBJ2-3; D is perhaps TRBD1 (5 bases). The CDR3 covers 15 residues. Per the germline V gene, CDR1 is SSHAT and CDR2 is FNYEAQ (reference sequence). The CDR3 region has the DNA TGTGCTAGCAGCTCCACGACAGCTAGCACAGATACGCAGTATTTT. Its translation is CASSSTTASTDTQYF.

This chain joins TRBV7-2 and TRBJ2-5; maybe TRBD2 (6 bases). Germline-derived CDR1 and CDR2 are SGHTA and FQGNSA. Trimming removed 1 base at V and 5 bases at J, with 14 bases between. The CDR3 is made up of 15 amino acids. The CDR3 DNA reads as TGTGCCAGCAGCTTAGACGGGACCCGGGGGGAGACCCAGTACTTC. This codes for CASSLDGTRGETQYF. Drawing the rest from reference TRBV7-2 and TRBJ2-5, the complete variable domain is GAGVSQSPSNKVTEKGKDVELRCDPISGHTALYWYRQSLGQGLEFLIYFQGNSAPDKSGLPSDRFSAERTGGSVSTLTIQRTQQEDSAVYLCASSLDGTRGETQYFGPGTRLLVL.

The CDR3 nucleotides are TGTGCCAGCTCACCACCGGCGGGAGGCAATGAGCAGTTCTTC. As protein: CASSPPAGGNEQFF. The chain is built from TRBV18 and TRBJ2-1, with 8 positions matching TRBD2. Germline CDR1 and CDR2: KGHSH and LQKENI. Losses at the gene ends were 0 bases for V and 6 bases for J; bases not matched to a gene: 1. The CDR3 totals 14 residues.